This entry lists 28 T cell receptor beta chains sequenced from one sample in a study of blood T cell repertoires in COVID-19. Here immunoSEQ multiplex PCR was the method, and the copy in TCRdb shows in-frame clones only, minus some. Of 170,000 or so clones listed, just over 85% are singletons. Specimen: peripheral blood. The receptors here all came from a middle-aged man with active or convalescent COVID-19.

This chain connects TRBV6-5 to TRBJ1-5; 7 bases are shared with TRBD1. The CDR3 contains 15 residues. CDR1 and CDR2 (germline): MNHEY, SVGAGI. V shed 6 bases and J 0 bases; nucleotides not matched to a gene: 5. CDR3 DNA: TGTGCCAGCAGAAACAGGGGTAATAGCAATCAGCCCCAGCATTTT. Translation gives CASRNRGNSNQPQHF.

The chain recombines TRBV5-6 with TRBJ2-7; tentatively, D is TRBD1 (5 bases). Trimming stripped 2 bases from V and 1 base from J, with 7 bases between. Germline values: CDR1 SGHDT, CDR2 YYEEEE. This CDR3 spans 13 amino acids. CDR3 region: CASSFQGSYEQYF. For the CDR3, the DNA is TGTGCCAGCAGCTTCCAGGGTTCCTACGAGCAGTACTTC.

This clone was observed a single time. CDR3 bases: TGTGCCAGCACCCGGGGGGGAGTGAACACTGAAGCTTTCTTT. As protein: CASTRGGVNTEAFF. The chain joins TRBV6-5 to TRBJ1-1; D is possibly TRBD1 (5 bases). This CDR3 has 14 residues. V was shortened by 7 bases and J by 0 bases, with 12 bases between the two germline ends. Germline loops: CDR1 MNHEY, CDR2 SVGAGI.

The J gene is TRBJ2-1, the V gene TRBV7-6; 8 bases line up with TRBD2. Germline assignment: CDR1 SGHVS and CDR2 FNYEAQ. CDR3 size: 16 residues. V gave up 2 bases and J gave up 8 bases; unmatched junction bases: 11. This chain's CDR3 is CASSLPPGGGGHEQFF. The CDR3 DNA sequence: TGTGCCAGCAGCTTACCGCCGGGGGGGGGTGGCCATGAGCAGTTCTTC.

The chain recombines TRBV4-3 with TRBJ2-7, with 8 bases that match TRBD1. J lost 2 bases, V lost 3 bases, and 6 bases had no gene match. CDR3 length: 15 residues. The V gene's germline CDR1 is LGHNA and CDR2 YSLEER. The CDR3 DNA follows: TGCGCCAGCAGCCACCGGGACAGGTTACCCTACGAGCAGTACTTC. Amino acids: CASSHRDRLPYEQYF.

The V call is TRBV7-3, the J call TRBJ2-2; D gene uncertain. The CDR3 consists of 13 residues. Germline-derived CDR1 and CDR2 are SGHTA and FQGTGA. The V end lost 1 base, the J end lost 5 bases, and 5 bases lay between the germline ends. CDR3 loop: CASSLSSTGELFF. DNA of the CDR3: TGTGCCAGCAGCTTAAGCAGTACCGGGGAGCTGTTTTTT.

The gene calls are TRBV5-5 and TRBJ2-7; D unresolved. The V end lost 2 bases, the J end lost 6 bases, and 12 bases lay between the germline ends. The CDR3 sequence is 13 residues long. CDR1 is SGHKS and CDR2 is YYEKEE in the germline V gene (reference sequence). The CDR3 DNA reads TGTGCCAGCAGCTTCTTGACATATGGCGAGCAGTACTTC. Its protein product is CASSFLTYGEQYF.

This rearrangement joins TRBV12-3 or TRBV12-4 to TRBJ2-7; D unclear. The CDR3 contains 13 residues. V was shortened by 1 base and J by 5 bases, with 9 bases between the two germline ends. CDR3 sequence reads: CASSLVGLDEQYF. The CDR3 region has the DNA TGTGCCAGCAGTTTAGTTGGCCTGGACGAGCAGTACTTC.

The chain links TRBV4-2 to TRBJ1-6; 12 nucleotides agree with TRBD1. CDR3 length equals 16 residues. With 2 bases clipped from V and 10 bases from J, the junction kept 6 bases outside the gene matches. Per germline, CDR1 LGHNA and CDR2 YNFKEQ. CDR3 sequence (DNA): TGTGCCAGCAGCCAAAGCCGGGACAGGGGGCTCTCACCCCTCCACTTT. Amino acids: CASSQSRDRGLSPLHF.

The V call is TRBV7-9, the J call TRBJ2-1, with D unclear. In germline, CDR1 is SEHNR, CDR2 FQNEAQ (reference sequence). This CDR3 has 12 amino acids. The V and J ends lost 5 bases and 7 bases respectively, with 9 bases between them. DNA of the CDR3: TGTGCCAGCAGCAAGTCGCGGAATGAGCAGTTCTTC. Translating gives CASSKSRNEQFF.

The V gene is TRBV4-3, the J gene TRBJ2-7; 10 bases align to TRBD1. V was pared by 3 bases and J by 4 bases, with 9 bases of the junction left unmatched. From germline, CDR1 is LGHNA and CDR2 YSLEER. This CDR3 has 16 amino acids. The CDR3 loop is CASSQTNRDRGYEQYF. In nucleotides, the CDR3 is TGCGCCAGCAGCCAGACCAACCGGGACAGGGGTTACGAGCAGTACTTC.

The genes are TRBV11-2 and TRBJ1-1; D is undetermined. From germline, CDR1 is SGHAT and CDR2 FQNNGV. The CDR3 length is 15 residues. Trimming pared 2 bases from V and 6 bases from J, leaving 16 bases between. The CDR3 DNA is TGTGCCAGCAGCTTAAGTCCGGGTATGTCCTCTGAAGCTTTCTTT. Its translation is CASSLSPGMSSEAFF.

The chain employs TRBV16 and TRBJ2-3; 8 nucleotides agree with TRBD2. There are 15 residues in the CDR3. V was clipped by 4 bases and J by 4 bases; unmatched bases: 7. From germline, CDR1 is KGHSY and CDR2 FQNENV. The CDR3: CASSPRSGVPDTQYF. The CDR3 region has the DNA TGTGCCAGCAGCCCCCGTAGCGGGGTCCCAGATACGCAGTATTTT.

This clone turned up a few times. The chain carries TRBV24-1 and TRBJ2-3, with 12 nucleotides matching TRBD2. CDR1 KGHDR and CDR2 SFDVKD come from the germline V gene. V shed 7 bases and J 6 bases; nucleotides not matched to a gene: 10. The CDR3 consists of 16 residues. As DNA, the CDR3 is TGTGCCACCAGCCCTCTAGCGGGGGGGCCGTCGGATACGCAGTATTTT. Encoded protein: CATSPLAGGPSDTQYF.

This clone was found a few times. The chain combines TRBV29-1 with TRBJ1-3; the D gene is possibly TRBD1 (5 bases). The germline CDR1 and CDR2 sequences are SQVTM and ANQGSEA. The CDR3 consists of 13 residues. Trimming pared 3 bases from V and 2 bases from J, leaving 8 bases between. This chain's CDR3 is CSVDAGPGNTIYF. CDR3 in DNA: TGCAGCGTTGACGCGGGGCCTGGAAACACCATATATTTT.

A single count supports this clone. The genes are TRBV29-1 and TRBJ1-1, with 7 bases lining up with TRBD1. CDR1 SQVTM and CDR2 ANQGSEA come from the germline V gene. V shed 7 bases and J 4 bases; nucleotides not matched to a gene: 12. This CDR3 contains 14 residues. CDR3 coding DNA: TGCAGCGCCCTACGACAGGGTGGGTTCACTGAAGCTTTCTTT. It yields the protein CSALRQGGFTEAFF.

The chain joins TRBV15 to TRBJ2-3, with TRBD2 matching over 11 bases. The V gene end was trimmed by 1 base and the J gene end by 0 bases; junction bases not matched to a gene: 15. The CDR3 sequence is 21 residues long. The germline CDR1 and CDR2 sequences are LNHNV and YYDKDF (reference sequence). CDR3 residues: CATSRGSASGGPIPSTDTQYF. The CDR3, as DNA: TGTGCCACCAGCAGAGGTTCGGCTAGCGGGGGGCCTATACCTAGCACAGATACGCAGTATTTT. Full variable domain (missing parts from reference TRBV15 and TRBJ2-3): DAMVIQNPRYQVTQFGKPVTLSCSQTLNHNVMYWYQQKSSQAPKLLFHYYDKDFNNEADTPDNFQSRRPNTSFCFLDIRSPGLGDTAMYLCATSRGSASGGPIPSTDTQYFGPGTRLTVL.

The chain recombines TRBV3-1 (or the pseudogene TRBV3-2) with TRBJ1-5; D gene ambiguous. CDR1 LGHDT and CDR2 YNNKEL come from the germline V gene (reference sequence). There are 12 residues in the CDR3. V was clipped by 2 bases and J by 4 bases, with 3 bases between them. CDR3 DNA sequence: TGTGCCAGCAGCCAACAGAATCAGCCCCAGCATTTT. Its protein product is CASSQQNQPQHF.

The V call is TRBV5-4, the J call TRBJ2-1; a weak D match, TRBD1 (5 bases). This CDR3 region has 15 residues. Per germline, CDR1 SGHNT and CDR2 YYREEE (reference sequence). V dropped 2 bases and J dropped 2 bases, with 11 bases sitting between them. CDR3 in DNA: TGTGCCAGCAGCTTCTCACAGGTGACCTACAATGAGCAGTTCTTC. This sequence encodes CASSFSQVTYNEQFF.

The J gene is TRBJ1-5, the V gene TRBV5-8; 8 positions match TRBD1. J gave up 10 bases and V 4 bases, and 1 base lay outside the gene matches. CDR3 length: 11 residues. Germline CDR1 SGHTS, CDR2 YDEGEE. The CDR3 region is CASSPGGPQHF. The CDR3 nucleotides read TGTGCCAGCAGCCCAGGGGGCCCCCAGCATTTT.

This chain connects TRBV7-2 to TRBJ2-5; a possible D gene is TRBD2 (7 bases). The germline CDR1 and CDR2 sequences are SGHTA and FQGNSA. The CDR3 length is 16 residues. V lost 1 base and J 4 bases, leaving 16 bases between the germline ends. CDR3 loop: CASSLGLGGARETQYF. In DNA, the CDR3 is TGTGCCAGCAGCTTAGGTTTGGGGGGGGCCCGAGAGACCCAGTACTTC.

J is TRBJ1-1 and V is TRBV9; a possible D gene is TRBD1 (6 bases). Germline assignment: CDR1 SGDLS and CDR2 YYNGEE. Deletions cut 0 bases from V and 6 bases from J, with 24 bases between. CDR3 size: 18 residues. CDR3 nucleotide sequence: TGTGCCAGCAGCGTAGATTTAGGGGGGGAGGGCGCCGCTCCTGAAGCTTTCTTT. It encodes CASSVDLGGEGAAPEAFF.

The genes are TRBV7-3 and TRBJ2-3; D is perhaps TRBD2 (5 bases). V was clipped by 1 base and J by 6 bases, with 11 bases between them. CDR1 and CDR2 (germline): SGHTA, FQGTGA. There are 14 residues in the CDR3. This CDR3 is CASSLNSSPDTQYF. The DNA of the CDR3 is TGTGCCAGCAGCTTAAATTCTAGCCCTGATACGCAGTATTTT.

The chain has TRBV6-1 and TRBJ2-2; 10 bases align to TRBD2. The CDR3 has 16 amino acids. Looked up from germline, CDR1 is MNHNS and CDR2 is SASEGT. Trimming at V came to 2 bases and at J to 3 bases, leaving 3 bases not matched to a gene. CDR3 nucleotide sequence: TGTGCCAGCAGTGAACACCTAGCGGGAGACACCGGGGAGCTGTTTTTT. Protein product: CASSEHLAGDTGELFF.

The chain has TRBV10-1 and TRBJ2-1; 11 nucleotides match TRBD2. There are 15 residues in the CDR3. Germline V CDR1 and CDR2: WNHNN, SYGVQD (reference sequence). With V trimmed by 2 bases and J by 7 bases, 4 bases remained unmatched. In DNA form, the CDR3 reads TGCGCCAGCAGTGAGGTTAGCGGGAGGGGGAATGAGCAGTTCTTC. This encodes CASSEVSGRGNEQFF.

The chain joins TRBV12-3 or TRBV12-4 to TRBJ1-5; D possibly corresponds to TRBD1 (5 bases). The V and J ends lost 5 bases and 6 bases respectively, with 8 bases between them. This CDR3 is built from 12 residues. The CDR3 DNA is TGTGCCAGCAGTCCACAGGTTCAGCCCCAGCATTTT. Amino acids: CASSPQVQPQHF.

V is TRBV7-2 and J is TRBJ2-2; D is perhaps TRBD1 (5 bases). The CDR3 is 15 amino acids. Trimming took off 5 bases at V and 4 bases at J, with 14 bases between the two ends. CDR1 is SGHTA, CDR2 FQGNSA, per germline. CDR3 protein: CASSQQDTSTGELFF. CDR3 sequence (DNA): TGTGCCAGCAGCCAACAGGACACCTCCACCGGGGAGCTGTTTTTT.

The DNA of the CDR3 is TGTGCCAGCAGCTTGGAGGCCAGGGTCTTTGATCAGCCCCAGCATTTT. Encoded protein: CASSLEARVFDQPQHF. The V and J genes are TRBV5-5 and TRBJ1-5; D may be TRBD1 (5 bases). The germline gives CDR1 SGHKS, CDR2 YYEKEE (reference sequence). This CDR3 spans 16 amino acids. Trimming stripped 0 bases from V and 5 bases from J, with 15 bases between.